This is a list of T cell receptor beta chains from one sample in a study of CD4 T cells in relation to SARS-CoV-2 and coronaviruses. Some clones are missing from TCRdb's copy, which holds only in-frame ones; the method was immunoSEQ multiplex PCR. The sample holds roughly 30,000 clones, around three quarters seen once. These receptors are not linked to any known antigen. Sequences were obtained from CD4+ T cells from PBMCs, cultured in vitro. All receptors come from a human donor in good health. Both conserved end residues are part of each CDR3. The D gene is left open where the match is weak. Where a row states a size, it is once, few, many or the class of an expanded clone; other rows omit it.

CDR3aa: CASSRPTSGSTDTQYF; CDR3nt: TGTGCCAGCAGCCGCCCGACTAGCGGATCCACAGATACGCAGTATTTT; abundance: -; v_gene: TRBV4-2; j_gene: TRBJ2-3; d_gene: TRBD2
CDR3aa: CASSQVSAGGRTYEQYF; CDR3nt: TGCGCCAGCAGCCAAGTATCGGCGGGAGGGCGGACCTACGAGCAGTACTTC; abundance: -; v_gene: TRBV4-1; j_gene: TRBJ2-7; d_gene: TRBD2
CDR3aa: CAITQEEWPGANVLTF; CDR3nt: TGTGCCATCACACAGGAGGAATGGCCTGGGGCCAACGTCCTGACTTTC; abundance: -; v_gene: TRBV10-3; j_gene: TRBJ2-6; d_gene: -
CDR3aa: CASSSSRGREAFF; CDR3nt: TGTGCCAGCAGTTCGTCGAGAGGCAGGGAAGCTTTCTTT; abundance: -; v_gene: TRBV6-5; j_gene: TRBJ1-1; d_gene: -
CDR3aa: CASSSGQGRTEAFF; CDR3nt: TGTGCCAGCAGCTCGGGCCAGGGGAGGACTGAAGCTTTCTTT; abundance: -; v_gene: TRBV7-9; j_gene: TRBJ1-1; d_gene: -
CDR3aa: CASSQGAGRRGYTF; CDR3nt: TGTGCCAGCAGTCAAGGGGCAGGGAGGAGAGGCTACACCTTC; abundance: few; v_gene: TRBV7-2; j_gene: TRBJ1-2; d_gene: -
CDR3aa: CASSPQGRRGFRNQPQHF; CDR3nt: TGCGCCAGCAGCCCCCAGGGACGCAGGGGATTTCGAAATCAGCCCCAGCATTTT; abundance: once; v_gene: TRBV4-1; j_gene: TRBJ1-5; d_gene: -
CDR3aa: CASSPGQQETQYF; CDR3nt: TGCGCCAGCAGCCCTGGACAGCAAGAGACCCAGTACTTC; abundance: -; v_gene: TRBV4-1; j_gene: TRBJ2-5; d_gene: -
CDR3aa: CASSVETDTQYF; CDR3nt: TGTGCCAGCAGTGTAGAAACAGATACGCAGTATTTT; abundance: medium-sized; v_gene: TRBV2; j_gene: TRBJ2-3; d_gene: -
CDR3aa: CASSLAYIGPYNEQFF; CDR3nt: TGTGCTAGCAGCTTAGCGTATATCGGACCTTACAATGAGCAGTTCTTC; abundance: -; v_gene: TRBV7-7; j_gene: TRBJ2-1; d_gene: -
CDR3aa: CASSATSGGRTDTQYF; CDR3nt: TGCGCCAGCAGCGCCACTAGCGGGGGGCGCACAGATACGCAGTATTTT; abundance: -; v_gene: TRBV5-1; j_gene: TRBJ2-3; d_gene: TRBD2
CDR3aa: CASSRESGQTYEQYF; CDR3nt: TGTGCCAGTAGTCGTGAGAGCGGTCAGACCTACGAGCAGTACTTC; abundance: -; v_gene: TRBV19; j_gene: TRBJ2-7; d_gene: -
CDR3aa: CSVGVGGTSGYNEQFF; CDR3nt: TGCAGCGTTGGGGTAGGGGGGACTAGCGGTTACAATGAGCAGTTCTTC; abundance: -; v_gene: TRBV29-1; j_gene: TRBJ2-1; d_gene: TRBD2